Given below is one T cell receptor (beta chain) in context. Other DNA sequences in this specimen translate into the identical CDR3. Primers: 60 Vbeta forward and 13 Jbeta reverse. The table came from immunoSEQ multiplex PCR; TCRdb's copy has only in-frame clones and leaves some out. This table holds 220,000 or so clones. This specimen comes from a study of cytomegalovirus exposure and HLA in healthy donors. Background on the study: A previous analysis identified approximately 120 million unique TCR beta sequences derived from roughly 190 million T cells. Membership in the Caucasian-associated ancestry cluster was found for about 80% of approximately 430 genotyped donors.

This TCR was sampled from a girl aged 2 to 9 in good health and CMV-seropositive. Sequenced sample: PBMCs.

The CDR3 region has the DNA TGTGCCAGCAGTCTTCTAGGAGGTTACAATGAGCAGTTCTTC. Its translation is CASSLLGGYNEQFF. The chain couples TRBV27 to TRBJ2-1; D may be TRBD2 (5 bases). The CDR3 totals 14 residues. Germline lookup yields CDR1 MNHEY and CDR2 SMNVEV (reference sequence). The ends were cut back, 5 bases at V and 4 bases at J, with 12 bases in the middle.